The TCR beta chain described here comes from a study of blood T cells in healthy people across ages (dated by TCRdb to between 2014 and 2016). Background for the entire study: In model experiments, roughly one uniquely barcoded TCR beta cDNA molecule per two T cells was captured by template switching. Age-related changes in TCR beta repertoire diversity were measured in the study by deep sequencing normalized with unique cDNA molecular identifiers. Donors were grouped into four age groups: young (average roughly 15 years), middle-aged (39), aged (about 59) and long-lived (approximately 78). For two donors (one aged 18 to 30 and one aged 80 or older), the study analyzed two additional independent replicas of 1 million unique cDNA reads from the same blood draw.

Receptors were amplified or captured by 5' RACE. Reads for this sample came from an Illumina HiSeq 2500. A second PCR of about 6 to 11 cycles was run with a J-beta primer mix and a sample-barcoded 5' primer. A unique molecular identifier was introduced onto each TCR beta cDNA molecule by a template-switch 5' adaptor carrying 12 random nucleotides. Each sample yielded at least 2.5 million CDR3-containing paired-end reads. The Mint cDNA synthesis kit, primed by a TRBC-specific oligonucleotide, was used to synthesize first-strand cDNA from all RNA. Following uracil-DNA glycosylase treatment, a first 18-cycle PCR with universal primers M1SS and BC2_uni_R was performed on all cDNA. The source study handled its data this way. Each sample was normalized by randomly selecting 1 million high-quality reads, each carrying a distinct molecular identifier. Instead of being binned into consensus sequences, reads with shared molecular identifiers were discarded. CDR3 identification, clonotype clustering and error correction used MiTCR with a Q25 quality threshold and the strictest error-elimination algorithm. A nonparametric unseen species model using Euler transformation provided a lower-bound estimate of total TCR beta diversity. Using fastp at Q25 and MiXCR, TCRdb reprocessed the public reads and kept productive beta chains. Each CDR3 protein appears once, grouped with its most common genes and DNA. These V and J calls are TCRdb output, not the study's own analysis. Recorded for this sample are approximately 780,000 distinct CDR3 sequences; under 30% of them occurred a single time. Approximately 2.9% of the sample belongs to the ten largest clones.

Overall results and qualifications from the work: Compared with the aged group, more naive CD4+ T cells, fewer expanded clones and increased TCR diversity were shown by the long-lived group, suggesting age selection. As age increased, observed TCR beta diversity per million T cells dropped in a roughly linear way, and a significant reduction was already evident by age about 36. Because donor CMV infection status was unknown, age-related changes in expanded clonotypes were potentially confounded. Observed TCR beta diversity correlated strongly with the percentage of naive T cells measured by flow cytometry. Bulk unsorted PBMC profiling prevented conclusive comparison of naive and antigen-experienced compartments. Estimates of total diversity from one million sequenced T cells were regarded as lower bounds and underestimates.

Donors were under 40 systemically healthy Caucasian individuals from Russia aged roughly 6 to 90 years. Ten milliliters of peripheral blood were drawn from each donor into EDTA-treated Vacutainer tubes. Ficoll-Paque density-gradient centrifugation was used to isolate PBMCs, with at least 6 million per sample. Trizol reagent was used to extract total RNA from PBMCs, with at least 5.5 micrograms per sample. For every donor, flow cytometry on a PBMC aliquot measured the percentage of naive CD45RAhigh/CD27high T cells. Ends trimmed: V by 4 bases, J by 3 bases; bases unmatched to a gene: 5. The CDR3 runs 14 amino acids, cysteine and phenylalanine included. The kept DNA is CDR3 alone, 42 bases in frame from the first base. According to the germline V gene, CDR1 reads SQVTM and CDR2 reads ANQGSEA. On this clonotype itself: It lacks a known antigen. Per-nucleotide qualities are absent, and no much larger clonotype sits a single base away.

The sample was also reused in another study, on T cells of mothers and their children. The second study also describes: Donors were nine systemically healthy Caucasian individuals: three mothers and their six children. cDNA synthesis used all of the extracted RNA, with roughly 1.5 ug of RNA in each 15 ul reaction. In the second PCR, sample barcodes and 2-4 random nucleotides were introduced via the M1S primer. Over 10 million TCR beta CDR3 reads came from each mother, compared with some 3.1 million reads from each child. TCR recombination output is similarly shaped by thymic selection in related and unrelated pairs, with a minor effect exerted by inherited differences. Related mother-child pairs always showed normalized repertoire overlap that was slightly higher than in unrelated mother-child pairs, though the difference was never significant. With a sensitivity of 90 to 100 clones per million clonotypes, no persistent microchimeric T cell clones were detected. Deep NGS was used in the study to compare the TCR beta repertoires of mothers and children and to look for features that separate related mother-child pairs from unrelated individuals. The mean age was about 37 +/- 4 years for the mothers and approximately 11 +/- 4 years for the children. After adapter ligation with NEBNext reagents, the libraries were sequenced on Illumina HiSeq 2000 with 100+100 nt paired-end reads. To prevent cross-contamination, the mother and child libraries were prepared a month apart and were sequenced in separate runs. Between about 500,000 and 2,100,000 distinct TCR beta clonotypes were identified per donor. Naive TCR beta clonotypes were estimated from low-frequency clonotypes matched to each donor's FACS-determined naive share, without sorting.

The sequence derives from a boy aged 5-17 years in good health. The rearrangement joined TRBV29-1 to TRBJ2-7; TRBD2 aligns with 11 central bases. What was sequenced was blood. The CDR3 reads CSVGGLAGGYEQYF. The DNA sequence follows: TGCAGCGTTGGAGGGCTAGCGGGAGGCTACGAGCAGTACTTC.